The clone carrying this T cell receptor beta chain was found many times. The antigen remains unidentified. This specimen comes from a study of spatial heterogeneity in lung cancer. Described time point: sample taken at primary tumor resection. Samples were donated by 72 untreated early-stage non-small cell lung cancer patients. Broader study findings: Counts that tracked tumor mutation counts were those of expanded intratumoral alpha and beta TCRs.

The V end lost 11 bases, the J end lost 5 bases, and 9 bases lay between the germline ends. There are 11 residues in the CDR3. TCRdb re-called the 5' RACE reads through MiXCR, storing one row per CDR3 protein. The repertoire includes roughly 20,000 distinct CDR3 sequences, more than 2.5% of them detected once, and 7% to 8% sits in the top ten. The source of this sequence is a male donor with early-stage non-small cell lung cancer. The chain links TRBV12-3 or TRBV12-4 to TRBJ1-4; TRBD1 is a possible D gene (6 bases). Material: lung tumor tissue, obtained at surgery. CDR3 sequence reads: CASGTNEKLFF. Here the CDR3 DNA reads TGTGCCTCGGGGACAAATGAAAAACTGTTTTTT.